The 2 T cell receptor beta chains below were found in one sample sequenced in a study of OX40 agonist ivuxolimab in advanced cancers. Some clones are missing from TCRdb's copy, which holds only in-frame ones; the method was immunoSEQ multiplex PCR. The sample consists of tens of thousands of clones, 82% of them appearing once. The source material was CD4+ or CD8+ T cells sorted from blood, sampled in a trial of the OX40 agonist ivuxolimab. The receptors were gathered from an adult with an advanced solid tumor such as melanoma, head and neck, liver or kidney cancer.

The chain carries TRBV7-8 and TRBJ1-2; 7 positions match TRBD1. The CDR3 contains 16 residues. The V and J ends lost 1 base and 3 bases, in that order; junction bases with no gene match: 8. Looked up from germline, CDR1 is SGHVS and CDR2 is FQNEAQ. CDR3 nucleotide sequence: TGTGCCAGCAGCTTAGAATCTGGAACAGGGGACTATGGCTACACCTTC. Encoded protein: CASSLESGTGDYGYTF.

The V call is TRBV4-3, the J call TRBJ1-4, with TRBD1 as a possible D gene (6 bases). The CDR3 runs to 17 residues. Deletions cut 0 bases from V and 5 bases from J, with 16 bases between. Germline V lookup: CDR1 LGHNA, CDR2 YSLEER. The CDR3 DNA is TGCGCCAGCAGCCAAGATAGGAATCCGGGGGCGAATGAAAAACTGTTTTTT. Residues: CASSQDRNPGANEKLFF.